The source of this T cell receptor beta chain is a study of T cell responses to AZD1222 COVID-19 vaccine. Trimming stripped 1 base from V and 9 bases from J, with 11 bases between. The CDR3 runs 14 residues. Germline V gene data show CDR1 as SGHDT and CDR2 as YYEEEE. Here immunoSEQ multiplex PCR was the method, and the copy in TCRdb shows in-frame clones only, minus some. The data contain roughly 67,000 clones, 70% to 90% of them singletons. The sequenced sample was peripheral blood, obtained on day 0 of AZD1222 vaccination. This TCR was recovered from an adult in good health. V and J are TRBV5-6 and TRBJ1-6; D is ambiguous. CDR3 nucleotides: TGTGCCAGCAGCTTGTCGCGACGGAGTTCACCCCTCCACTTT. The encoded protein is CASSLSRRSSPLHF.